This record looks at one T cell receptor beta chain sequence and its context. The antigen is unknown. This entry comes from a study of Ad26.COV2.S vaccination and SARS-CoV-2 variants. Findings and caveats of the study: Quantification of TCR breadth and depth may have yielded underestimates of total T cell responses.

Using immunoSEQ multiplex PCR, the repertoire was profiled, and TCRdb retains in-frame clones only, with some absent. This sample has about 480,000 clones, with around 88% found just once. Treatment described: roughly 20 received Ad26.COV2.S at low or high dose, single or two shots; about five received placebo; per-sample allocation not given. Day 63 following the first vaccine or placebo injection was when the samples were taken. An adult donor aged 18-55 years was enrolled in Boston. An Ad26 vector carrying the Wuhan-strain SARS-CoV-2 spike served as the vaccine. Germline values: CDR1 MNHNY, CDR2 SVGAGI (reference sequence). The V and J ends lost 8 bases and 8 bases respectively, with 13 bases between them. The CDR3 sequence is 12 residues long.

This receptor was identified in a person aged 18 to 59 who received the Ad26.COV2.S COVID-19 vaccine or a placebo. This sequence joins TRBV6-6 and TRBJ2-1; D is unclear. The specimen comprised peripheral blood, sampled in a trial of Ad26.COV2.S vaccine versus placebo. Here the CDR3 DNA reads TGTGCCAGCGGACGAGAGCAGGATGAGCAGTTCTTC. It is translated as CASGREQDEQFF.